The source of this TCR beta chain is a study of blood T cell repertoires in COVID-19. Under the authors' procedure: Amplifying reference gene primers gave estimates of nucleated cell counts. TCRdb's copy holds only in-frame clones and misses some; the assay was immunoSEQ multiplex PCR. The V and J calls and clone size were taken over from that table, and D and trimming were inferred from the DNA. This table holds under 300,000 clones, about 87% found once. Those who participated ranged in age from roughly 18 to 100 years and resided in around 22 US areas. The clonotype originates from a woman aged 45-65 years who had recovered from COVID-19. The source material was PBMCs or T cells enriched from blood (not recorded which).

The CDR3 here is CASARISAATDTQYF. Here the CDR3 DNA reads TGTGCCAGCGCGAGGATTTCGGCGGCCACAGATACGCAGTATTTT. The chain recombines TRBV9 with TRBJ2-3; unclear D gene. The CDR3 runs 15 residues. The V and J ends lost 7 bases and 2 bases respectively, with 17 bases between them. Germline CDR1 reads SGDLS; CDR2 reads YYNGEE.